These 23 T cell receptor beta chains share one sample of origin, sequenced in a study of shared clonotypes between healthy human individuals. Naive CD8 isolation took CD45RO-negative cells positively selected for CCR7 and excluded terminally differentiated effector memory CD45RA+ cells. Generated by immunoSEQ multiplex PCR, the TCRdb table keeps only in-frame clones and is missing some. The sample has hundreds of thousands of clones, about 96% seen once; the top ten hold less than 0.13%. The sequenced sample consisted of naive CD8+ T cells sorted from blood. These receptors all come from a woman in her 30s in good health.

This rearrangement joins TRBV4-1 to TRBJ1-1; TRBD1 matches 10 bases. Germline loops: CDR1 MGHRA, CDR2 YSYEKL. The CDR3 length is 15 residues. J gave up 3 bases and V 10 bases, and 11 bases lay outside the gene matches. The CDR3 loop is CATSYRDRGHTEAFF. The CDR3 region has the DNA TGCGCCACAAGCTACCGGGACAGGGGTCACACTGAAGCTTTCTTT.

This clone is a singleton in its sample. The gene calls are TRBV7-6 and TRBJ2-1, with D perhaps matching TRBD1 (6 bases). Per the germline V gene, CDR1 is SGHVS and CDR2 is FNYEAQ. The CDR3 sequence is 15 residues long. V lost 0 bases to trimming and J lost 4 bases, with 10 bases between them. The CDR3 DNA sequence: TGTGCCAGCAGCTTAGCCAGGGGAGTTTACAATGAGCAGTTCTTC. Protein sequence: CASSLARGVYNEQFF. Filled out from reference TRBV7-6 and TRBJ2-1, the complete variable domain reads GAGVSQSPRYKVTKRGQDVALRCDPISGHVSLYWYRQALGQGPEFLTYFNYEAQQDKSGLPNDRFSAERPEGSISTLTIQRTEQRDSAMYRCASSLARGVYNEQFFGPGTRLTVL.

The chain recombines TRBV7-9 with TRBJ2-3; D call uncertain. The CDR3 runs to 10 residues. V lost 7 bases, J lost 6 bases, and 5 bases lay in between. CDR1 is SEHNR, CDR2 FQNEAQ, per germline (reference sequence). The DNA of the CDR3 is TGTGCCAGCACCTCTGATACGCAGTATTTT. As protein: CASTSDTQYF.

Notes on this clone: Other DNA sequences of this sample code for an identical CDR3. V usage is TRBV28 and J usage is TRBJ2-7; TRBD1 aligns across 7 bases. The CDR3 extends over 14 amino acids. V shed 6 bases, J shed 3 bases, and the junction held 8 bases outside the gene matches. Germline lookup yields CDR1 MDHEN and CDR2 SYDVKM. CDR3 bases: TGTGCCAGCAGCCTAACCGGGGACAGCTACGAGCAGTACTTC. Protein: CASSLTGDSYEQYF.

The chain has TRBV6-1 and TRBJ2-3, with 7 bases that match TRBD2. The CDR3 is 15 residues long. Losses at the gene ends were 2 bases for V and 9 bases for J; bases not matched to a gene: 11. From germline, CDR1 is MNHNS and CDR2 SASEGT. The DNA of the CDR3 is TGTGCCAGCAGTGAATTCCCCCGGGAGGCGAGAACGCAGTATTTT. It specifies CASSEFPREARTQYF.

This chain uses TRBV5-6 with TRBJ2-7; 8 bases fit TRBD1. Germline CDR1 reads SGHDT; CDR2 reads YYEEEE. This CDR3 contains 15 residues. With V trimmed by 4 bases and J by 0 bases, 6 bases remained unmatched. This chain's CDR3 is CASSAGTGPSYEQYF. CDR3 sequence (DNA): TGTGCCAGCAGCGCCGGGACAGGTCCCTCCTACGAGCAGTACTTC.

This chain connects TRBV5-6 to TRBJ1-1; possible D gene TRBD1, 6 bases. V lost 4 bases to trimming and J lost 7 bases, with 20 bases between them. This CDR3 comprises 15 residues. Germline V CDR1 and CDR2: SGHDT, YYEEEE. As DNA, the CDR3 is TGTGCCAGCAGCCTACCGTCACAGGGCGGCGGTGAAGCTTTCTTT. Its translation is CASSLPSQGGGEAFF.

V is TRBV4-1 and J is TRBJ2-7; a weak D match, TRBD2 (5 bases). V was cut by 0 bases and J by 0 bases, with 21 bases left in between. The CDR3 loop spans 19 amino acids. Germline V gene data show CDR1 as MGHRA and CDR2 as YSYEKL. DNA for the CDR3: TGCGCCAGCAGCCAAGAAGGATTGGATCCGGCGGGTAGCTCCTACGAGCAGTACTTC. This sequence encodes CASSQEGLDPAGSSYEQYF.

In this sample, this clone turned up once. The J gene is TRBJ2-3, the V gene TRBV7-8, with D uncertain. V lost 2 bases, J lost 5 bases, and 5 bases lay in between. The CDR3 has 12 residues. Germline CDR1 SGHVS, CDR2 FQNEAQ. Here the CDR3 reads CASSLLEDTQYF. In DNA form, the CDR3 reads TGTGCCAGCAGCTTACTCGAAGATACGCAGTATTTT.

V is TRBV10-3 and J is TRBJ1-2; 10 positions match TRBD1. From germline, CDR1 is ENHRY and CDR2 SYGVKD. V was pared by 4 bases and J by 8 bases, with 10 bases of the junction left unmatched. CDR3 length equals 15 residues. The CDR3 nucleotides read TGTGCCATCAGTGCTGGGGACAGGGGCGTTGGGGGCTACACCTTC. Its translation: CAISAGDRGVGGYTF.

The J gene is TRBJ2-7, the V gene TRBV5-4, with TRBD1 as a possible D gene (5 bases). From germline, CDR1 is SGHNT and CDR2 YYREEE (reference sequence). This CDR3 is 13 amino acids long. The V end was cut by 2 bases, the J end by 4 bases, with 10 bases between. The DNA for the CDR3 is TGTGCCAGCAGCTTAGGCAGGGTTTACGAGCAGTACTTC. Translating it yields CASSLGRVYEQYF.

This rearrangement joins TRBV14 to TRBJ2-1; 11 bases line up with TRBD1. Germline V gives CDR1 SGHDN, CDR2 FVKESK. Losses at the gene ends were 7 bases for V and 7 bases for J; bases not matched to a gene: 9. The CDR3 consists of 15 residues. The CDR3 nucleotides are TGTGCCAGCACCGGGGTGGGGACAGGGGGAAATGAGCAGTTCTTC. Translation: CASTGVGTGGNEQFF. The full variable domain, in which reference TRBV14 and TRBJ2-1 provide the parts outside the CDR3, is EAGVTQFPSHSVIEKGQTVTLRCDPISGHDNLYWYRRVMGKEIKFLLHFVKESKQDESGMPNNRFLAERTGGTYSTLKVQPAELEDSGVYFCASTGVGTGGNEQFFGPGTRLTVL.

This sequence joins TRBV6-1 and TRBJ2-7, with TRBD2 matching over 7 bases. Germline CDR1 is MNHNS and CDR2 is SASEGT. Trimming at V came to 8 bases and at J to 0 bases, leaving 4 bases not matched to a gene. CDR3 length: 13 residues. The CDR3 loop is CASEGDYSYEQYF. The CDR3 coding sequence is TGTGCCAGCGAAGGGGACTACTCCTACGAGCAGTACTTC.

This clone was observed a single time. The rearrangement uses TRBV7-9 and TRBJ2-3; TRBD1 matches at 9 bases. V lost 6 bases and J lost 6; bases outside the gene matches: 10. Germline CDR1 SEHNR, CDR2 FQNEAQ (reference sequence). The CDR3 sequence is 15 residues long. CDR3 amino acids: CASRPPRQGDDTQYF. The DNA of the CDR3 is TGTGCCAGCAGACCCCCGCGACAGGGGGATGATACGCAGTATTTT.

The chain carries TRBV27 and TRBJ2-1, with 13 bases lining up with TRBD2. The ends lost 5 bases at V and 12 bases at J; junction bases unmatched: 13. The CDR3 totals 16 residues. Germline assignment: CDR1 MNHEY and CDR2 SMNVEV (reference sequence). The CDR3 sequence: CASSKFPGLAGRGQFF. The CDR3 DNA is TGTGCCAGCAGTAAATTTCCGGGACTAGCGGGAAGGGGGCAGTTCTTC.

The chain combines TRBV7-9 with TRBJ1-1; 7 bases are shared with TRBD1. Germline V gene data show CDR1 as SEHNR and CDR2 as FQNEAQ (reference sequence). The CDR3 extends over 18 amino acids. V gave up 6 bases and J gave up 5 bases; unmatched junction bases: 21. In nucleotides, the CDR3 is TGTGCCAGCAGACCCCCGGGGGACAGCGAATCCAGGGATACTGAAGCTTTCTTT. It specifies CASRPPGDSESRDTEAFF.

The count of this clone is one. V usage is TRBV2 and J usage is TRBJ2-7, with 8 bases fitting TRBD2. The germline V gene has CDR1 SNHLY and CDR2 FYNNEI. This CDR3 is 16 amino acids long. Losses at the gene ends were 2 bases for V and 2 bases for J; bases not matched to a gene: 8. CDR3 region: CASSELSTSGTYEQYF. The CDR3 DNA is TGTGCCAGCAGTGAATTGTCAACTAGCGGAACCTACGAGCAGTACTTC.

The chain employs TRBV18 and TRBJ2-1; 10 bases line up with TRBD2. Germline lookup yields CDR1 KGHSH and CDR2 LQKENI. There are 16 residues in the CDR3. V trimming: 8 bases; J trimming: 7 bases; junction bases outside the gene matches: 14. The CDR3 nucleotides read TGTGCCAGCCAACCCCTAGCGGGAGCCTTGGGGAATGAGCAGTTCTTC. As protein: CASQPLAGALGNEQFF.

The chain carries TRBV15 and TRBJ2-1; 7 positions agree with TRBD1. In germline, CDR1 is LNHNV, CDR2 YYDKDF (reference sequence). The CDR3 runs 14 residues. V gave up 5 bases and J gave up 3 bases; unmatched junction bases: 4. This chain's CDR3 is CATSLGTDYNEQFF. CDR3 DNA sequence: TGTGCCACCAGCCTCGGGACAGACTACAATGAGCAGTTCTTC.

This chain connects TRBV6-1 to TRBJ1-2, with D maybe TRBD1 (5 bases). The CDR3 extends over 13 amino acids. Deletions cut 6 bases from V and 5 bases from J, with 13 bases between. The germline V gene has CDR1 MNHNS and CDR2 SASEGT. The CDR3 protein is CASSSTATYGYTF. In nucleotides, the CDR3 is TGTGCCAGCAGCTCGACAGCTACTTATGGCTACACCTTC.

The genes are TRBV20-1 and TRBJ1-1, with a weak D call TRBD1 (6 bases). V was clipped by 6 bases and J by 8 bases, with 10 bases between them. The CDR3 sequence is 10 residues long. Germline CDR1 is DFQATT and CDR2 is SNEGSKA (reference sequence). Here the CDR3 reads CSAKGGEAFF. The DNA of the CDR3 is TGCAGTGCCAAGGGGGGGGAAGCTTTCTTT.

This sequence joins TRBV5-4 and TRBJ2-5; D possibly corresponds to TRBD1 (6 bases). CDR1 and CDR2 from the germline V gene are SGHNT and YYREEE (reference sequence). V lost 2 bases, J lost 3 bases, and 17 bases lay in between. The CDR3 contains 16 residues. The DNA for the CDR3 is TGTGCCAGCAGCTTAGCATGGGGGCAGGGTGAAGAGACCCAGTACTTC. Encoded protein: CASSLAWGQGEETQYF. Full variable domain (rest looked up from reference TRBV5-4 and TRBJ2-5): ETGVTQSPTHLIKTRGQQVTLRCSSQSGHNTVSWYQQALGQGPQFIFQYYREEENGRGNFPPRFSGLQFPNYSSELNVNALELDDSALYLCASSLAWGQGEETQYFGPGTRLLVL.

The gene calls are TRBV5-6 and TRBJ2-3; D may be TRBD2 (6 bases). The CDR3 spans 16 residues. Germline lookup yields CDR1 SGHDT and CDR2 YYEEEE. V was pared by 4 bases and J by 2 bases, with 17 bases between. The DNA for the CDR3 is TGTGCCAGCAGCCCTCCTGTAGCTAGCGTCACAGATACGCAGTATTTT. This encodes CASSPPVASVTDTQYF.